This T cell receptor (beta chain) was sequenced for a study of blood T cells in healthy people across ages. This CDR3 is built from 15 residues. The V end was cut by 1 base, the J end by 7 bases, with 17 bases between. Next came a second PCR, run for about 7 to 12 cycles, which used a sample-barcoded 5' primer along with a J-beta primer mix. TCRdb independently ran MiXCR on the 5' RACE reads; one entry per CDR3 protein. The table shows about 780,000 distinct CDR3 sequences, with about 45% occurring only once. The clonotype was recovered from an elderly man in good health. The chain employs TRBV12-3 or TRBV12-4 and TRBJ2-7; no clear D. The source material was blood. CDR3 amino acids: CASSLDPNSYNEQYF. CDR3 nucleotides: TGTGCCAGCAGTTTAGATCCGAACAGCTACAATGAGCAGTACTTC.